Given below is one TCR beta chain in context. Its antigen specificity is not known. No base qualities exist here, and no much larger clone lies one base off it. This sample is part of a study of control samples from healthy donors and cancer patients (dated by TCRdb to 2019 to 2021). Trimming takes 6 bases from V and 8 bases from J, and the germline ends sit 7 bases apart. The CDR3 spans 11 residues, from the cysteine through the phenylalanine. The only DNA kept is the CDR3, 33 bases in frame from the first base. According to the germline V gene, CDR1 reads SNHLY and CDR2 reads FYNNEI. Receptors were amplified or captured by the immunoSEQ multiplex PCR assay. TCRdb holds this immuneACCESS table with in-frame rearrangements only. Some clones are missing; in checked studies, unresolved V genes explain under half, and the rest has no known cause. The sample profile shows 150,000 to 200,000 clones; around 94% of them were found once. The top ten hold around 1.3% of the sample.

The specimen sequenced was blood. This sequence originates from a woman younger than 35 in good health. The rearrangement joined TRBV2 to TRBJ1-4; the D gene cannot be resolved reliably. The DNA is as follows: TGTGCCAGCAGGACCGCAGAAAAACTGTTTTTT. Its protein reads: CASRTAEKLFF.